Presented here are 21 T cell receptor beta chains from one specimen sequenced in a study of T cell repertoires in cytomegalovirus infection (dated by TCRdb to 2018 to 2020). Sequencer: Illumina HiSeq 1500. TCRdb redid the processing of the public reads, applying fastp at Q25 and MiXCR, and retained in-frame beta chains. CDR3 protein sequences are deduplicated, and each keeps its most common genes and DNA. In this sample the table shows more than 75,000 distinct CDR3 sequences, 3.7% of which occur a single time. Under 5.5% of the sample lies in the top ten. Sequences were obtained from PBMCs. The receptors were sampled from a human donor in good health (CMV status not recorded). Some clones in this sample may be carry-over from other donors' samples.

This clonotype came up many times. The V gene is TRBV27, the J gene TRBJ2-1; D may be TRBD2 (6 bases). CDR3 length: 13 residues. Germline lookup yields CDR1 MNHEY and CDR2 SMNVEV (reference sequence). Trimming removed 1 base from V and 10 bases from J, with 11 bases in between. In DNA, the CDR3 is TGTGCCAGCAGTTTATGGATTCGGGAGGAGCAGTTCTTC. It is translated as CASSLWIREEQFF.

This chain links TRBV12-3 or TRBV12-4 with TRBJ1-1, with unresolved D. V was trimmed by 1 base and J by 6 bases, leaving 12 bases between them. The CDR3 totals 14 residues. The CDR3 spells CASSLGVYFSEAFF. The CDR3 region has the DNA TGTGCCAGCAGTTTAGGGGTATACTTTTCTGAAGCTTTCTTT.

The table lists this clonotype with many counts. V usage is TRBV20-1 and J usage is TRBJ1-2; D ambiguous. Between the trimmed V and J ends, which lost 4 bases and 2 bases, there was a span of 8 bases. The germline gives CDR1 DFQATT, CDR2 SNEGSKA (reference sequence). The CDR3 runs to 12 residues. CDR3 nucleotide sequence: TGCAGTGCTATATATAACAACTATGGCTACACCTTC. This sequence encodes CSAIYNNYGYTF.

This clonotype was counted at least ten times. V is TRBV19 and J is TRBJ1-5; 9 nucleotides agree with TRBD1. From germline, CDR1 is LNHDA and CDR2 SQIVND (reference sequence). This CDR3 is built from 16 residues. Trimming removed 5 bases from V and 6 bases from J; junction bases left unmatched: 11. The CDR3 sequence: CASSRDRAVRGQPQHF. The CDR3, as DNA: TGTGCCAGTAGTCGGGACAGGGCGGTGCGTGGTCAGCCCCAGCATTTT.

This clonotype was counted many times. One end of the junction varies from germline; a read error may be responsible. The rearrangement links TRBV7-2 to TRBJ2-3; 11 bases align to TRBD2. Germline V gene lookup returns CDR1 SGHTA and CDR2 FQGNSA. This CDR3 has 14 residues. This chain's CDR3 is CASSLAGGIDTQYF. The DNA of the CDR3 is TGTGCCAGCAGCCTAGCGGGGGGAATAGATACGCAGTATTTT.

In its sample, this clonotype was seen many times. The V and J genes are TRBV5-6 and TRBJ2-2; D perhaps matches TRBD1 (5 bases). Deletions cut 0 bases from V and 1 base from J, with 7 bases between. Germline values: CDR1 SGHDT, CDR2 YYEEEE. The CDR3 extends over 15 amino acids. Here the CDR3 DNA reads TGTGCCAGCAGCTTGGTCAGGGAGAACACCGGGGAGCTGTTTTTT. It specifies CASSLVRENTGELFF.

This clonotype was recorded many times. The gene calls are TRBV7-2 and TRBJ2-1; D remains ambiguous. Germline CDR1 SGHTA, CDR2 FQGNSA. Trimming took 5 bases from V and 4 from J, leaving 12 bases between them. The CDR3 extends over 14 amino acids. The CDR3 sequence: CASSPPLNYNEQFF. Here the CDR3 DNA reads TGTGCCAGCAGCCCCCCATTGAATTACAATGAGCAGTTCTTC.

In its sample, this clonotype was seen many times. The V call is TRBV7-8, the J call TRBJ2-3; 8 bases agree with TRBD2. Per the germline V gene, CDR1 is SGHVS and CDR2 is FQNEAQ. Losses at the gene ends were 5 bases for V and 0 bases for J; bases not matched to a gene: 16. The CDR3 runs to 19 residues. CDR3 nucleotides: TGTGCCAGCAGCCCTGGTGGTTGGCGGGGGGCAACTAGCACAGATACGCAGTATTTT. It specifies CASSPGGWRGATSTDTQYF.

This clonotype was picked up many times. The chain carries TRBV11-2 and TRBJ1-2, with D unclear. Germline assignment: CDR1 SGHAT and CDR2 FQNNGV. The V and J ends lost 7 bases and 5 bases respectively, with 17 bases between them. The CDR3 runs to 14 residues. The CDR3 sequence: CASTPIWDEYGYTF. CDR3 DNA: TGTGCCAGCACTCCCATCTGGGATGAATATGGCTACACCTTC. Full variable domain (remainder filled in from reference TRBV11-2 and TRBJ1-2): EAGVAQSPRYKIIEKRQSVAFWCNPISGHATLYWYQQILGQGPKLLIQFQNNGVVDDSQLPKDRFSAERLKGVDSTLKIQPAKLEDSAVYLCASTPIWDEYGYTFGSGTRLTVV.

This clonotype was counted ten times or more. This chain links TRBV5-4 with TRBJ2-5; no clear D. In germline, CDR1 is SGHNT, CDR2 YYREEE (reference sequence). This CDR3 comprises 16 residues. V was trimmed by 2 bases and J by 5 bases, leaving 19 bases between them. CDR3 sequence reads: CASSFSRTLTEETQYF. The CDR3 DNA follows: TGTGCCAGCAGCTTTTCCCGGACCCTTACTGAGGAGACCCAGTACTTC.

At least ten counts were recorded for this clonotype. The chain carries TRBV12-3 or TRBV12-4 and TRBJ1-1; TRBD1 aligns across 10 bases. The CDR3 length is 15 residues. Trimming removed 5 bases from V and 4 bases from J; junction bases left unmatched: 7. The CDR3 region is CASSTRQGASTEAFF. DNA for the CDR3: TGTGCCAGCAGTACAAGACAGGGGGCGAGCACTGAAGCTTTCTTT.

This clonotype was counted ten times or more. The chain combines TRBV12-5 with TRBJ1-1; D unclear. This CDR3 comprises 13 residues. CDR1 is LGHNT and CDR2 is FRNRAP in the germline V gene. The V gene lost 1 base and the J gene lost 5 bases, with 8 bases spanning the gap. Here the CDR3 DNA reads TGTGCTAGTGGTTTGGAAAGGAGGACTGAAGCTTTCTTT. Translation gives CASGLERRTEAFF.

This clonotype showed up many times. This chain connects TRBV7-6 to TRBJ2-6; 9 positions match TRBD1. V lost 0 bases, J lost 0 bases, and 3 bases stayed unmatched. Germline V lookup: CDR1 SGHVS, CDR2 FNYEAQ. The CDR3 is made up of 18 amino acids. CDR3 DNA: TGTGCCAGCAGCTTAGCGCACAGGGGGCTCTCTGGGGCCAACGTCCTGACTTTC. Translated, it gives CASSLAHRGLSGANVLTF.

This clonotype was seen many times. The chain couples TRBV7-2 to TRBJ1-6; D is perhaps TRBD1 (6 bases). This CDR3 is 15 amino acids long. The germline gives CDR1 SGHTA, CDR2 FQGNSA. Trimming removed 1 base from V and 9 bases from J, with 13 bases in between. CDR3 nucleotides: TGTGCCAGCAGCTTAGTGGCAGCAGGGGCTTCACCCCTCCACTTT. Translation: CASSLVAAGASPLHF.

This clonotype has a count of ten or more. V gene TRBV28 combines with J gene TRBJ2-7, with D possibly being TRBD2 (6 bases). This CDR3 spans 15 amino acids. Per germline, CDR1 MDHEN and CDR2 SYDVKM. With 2 bases removed from V and 0 bases from J, the gap between germline ends came to 11 bases. The CDR3 region has the DNA TGTGCCAGCAGTTTAGGAGGGTTCATCTCCTACGAGCAGTACTTC. Translation: CASSLGGFISYEQYF.

This clonotype was recorded at least ten times. The chain is built from TRBV28 and TRBJ1-5, with 9 bases identical to TRBD1. V was pared by 4 bases and J by 4 bases, with 8 bases of the junction left unmatched. The V gene's germline CDR1 is MDHEN and CDR2 SYDVKM. CDR3 length: 16 residues. CDR3 bases: TGTGCCAGCAGTTCCTCGGGACAGGGCCTAAATCAGCCCCAGCATTTT. This encodes CASSSSGQGLNQPQHF.

In this sample, this clonotype turned up many times. The chain recombines TRBV6-2 or TRBV6-3 with TRBJ2-7; D uncertain. CDR1 and CDR2 from the germline V gene are MNHEY and SVGEGT. V lost 0 bases and J 2 bases, leaving 11 bases between the germline ends. The CDR3 spans 15 residues. The CDR3 loop reads CASSYSSRRTYEQYF. The DNA of the CDR3 is TGTGCCAGCAGTTACTCGAGCAGGAGAACCTACGAGCAGTACTTC.

Many counts were recorded for this clonotype. The chain has TRBV4-1 and TRBJ1-5; the D is unclear. Trimming left V 0 bases short and J 3 bases short, with 9 bases between. CDR1 MGHRA and CDR2 YSYEKL come from the germline V gene. The CDR3 sequence is 15 residues long. CDR3 loop: CASSQDNEANQPQHF. CDR3 coding DNA: TGCGCCAGCAGCCAAGATAACGAGGCCAATCAGCCCCAGCATTTT.

This clonotype was counted many times. Here the CDR3 reads CASSPGQGTEQYF. CDR3 coding DNA: TGCGCCAGCAGCCCGGGACAGGGGACCGAGCAGTACTTC. The rearrangement links TRBV4-1 to TRBJ2-7; 10 positions match TRBD1. The CDR3 totals 13 residues. After removal of 4 bases from V and 6 bases from J, the junction contained 3 bases not matched to a gene. The V gene's germline CDR1 is MGHRA and CDR2 YSYEKL.

This clonotype was found many times. As DNA, the CDR3 is TGTGCCAGCAGACGGACAGGGGGCAGCAATCAGCCCCAGCATTTT. Its translation: CASRRTGGSNQPQHF. The chain is built from TRBV28 and TRBJ1-5; 11 bases agree with TRBD1. V lost 6 bases and J lost 1; bases outside the gene matches: 2. CDR3 length: 15 residues. Germline lookup yields CDR1 MDHEN and CDR2 SYDVKM.

The table lists this clonotype with many counts. The chain uses TRBV4-1 and TRBJ1-2, with D tentatively TRBD1 (6 bases). Trimming cost V 0 bases and J 2 bases, with 16 bases left between them. The CDR3 is 17 amino acids. Looked up from germline, CDR1 is MGHRA and CDR2 is YSYEKL. The DNA of the CDR3 is TGCGCCAGCAGCCAAGATCTTTGGCAGGGGTCGAACTATGGCTACACCTTC. Its translation is CASSQDLWQGSNYGYTF.